A single sample is the source of the 17 T cell receptor beta chains below, sequenced in a study of a mutant IDH1 vaccine in newly diagnosed glioma. No antigen has been identified for these receptors. Sample time point: week 47, end of study. Vaccination used 300 ug of mutant IDH1 20-mer peptide per dose, with topical imiquimod. The method was immunoSEQ multiplex PCR; TCRdb's version includes in-frame clones alone and lacks a portion of them. In the table there are almost 25,000 clones, more than 75% of which are singletons. Sequences were derived from PBMCs, sampled from a glioma patient whose treatment included an IDH1 peptide vaccine. The receptors were sampled from a man aged 40-49 years with glioma. Some clones in this sample may be carry-over from other donors' samples.

The J gene is TRBJ2-3, the V gene TRBV5-1, with TRBD1 matching over 7 bases. Losses at the gene ends were 2 bases for V and 1 base for J; bases not matched to a gene: 7. This CDR3 region has 16 residues. Germline V gene lookup returns CDR1 SGHRS and CDR2 YFSETQ. CDR3 DNA: TGCGCCAGCAGCTTAGAAGGGACAGTGGGCACAGATACGCAGTATTTT. Protein: CASSLEGTVGTDTQYF. The whole variable domain, filled in from reference TRBV5-1 and TRBJ2-3, reads KAGVTQTPRYLIKTRGQQVTLSCSPISGHRSVSWYQQTPGQGLQFLFEYFSETQRNKGNFPGRFSGRQFSNSRSEMNVSTLELGDSALYLCASSLEGTVGTDTQYFGPGTRLTVL.

The chain combines TRBV6-1 with TRBJ1-1; D is perhaps TRBD1 (5 bases). There are 13 residues in the CDR3. The V gene's germline CDR1 is MNHNS and CDR2 SASEGT. Trimming took 6 bases from V and 4 from J, leaving 12 bases between them. This chain's CDR3 is CASRGPSPTEAFF. CDR3 sequence (DNA): TGTGCCAGCAGGGGACCGTCGCCCACTGAAGCTTTCTTT.

The chain couples TRBV7-2 to TRBJ2-1; 11 positions match TRBD2. This CDR3 is built from 15 residues. Germline-derived CDR1 and CDR2 are SGHTA and FQGNSA. V lost 9 bases and J lost 6; bases outside the gene matches: 10. In nucleotides, the CDR3 is TGTGCCAGTTCCGTCGTAGCGGGGGGGCTCAATGAGCAGTTCTTC. Amino acids: CASSVVAGGLNEQFF.

The chain recombines TRBV6-5 with TRBJ1-1, with D uncertain. Trimming took off 0 bases at V and 4 bases at J, with 12 bases between the two ends. Germline lookup yields CDR1 MNHEY and CDR2 SVGAGI. The length of the CDR3 is 15 residues. CDR3 nucleotide sequence: TGTGCCAGCAGTTACTCATCTAGGCTTGGCACTGAAGCTTTCTTT. This encodes CASSYSSRLGTEAFF.

This clone was detected a few times. The rearrangement links TRBV6-1 to TRBJ1-4; D is possibly TRBD1 (5 bases). The germline V and J ends were trimmed by 6 bases and 8 bases, with 19 bases remaining between them. The CDR3 spans 15 residues. Germline V CDR1 and CDR2: MNHNS, SASEGT. The CDR3, as DNA: TGTGCCAGCAGGGAACAGGACACGGGGGGGGAAAAACTGTTTTTT. Residues: CASREQDTGGEKLFF.

CDR3 coding DNA: TGTGCCAGCAGCCCCGATCACGACAGATCCTACAATGAGCAGTTCTTC. Translation gives CASSPDHDRSYNEQFF. The chain carries TRBV11-2 and TRBJ2-1; weak D call: TRBD1 (5 bases). Looked up from germline, CDR1 is SGHAT and CDR2 is FQNNGV. V was clipped by 5 bases and J by 1 base, with 15 bases between them. CDR3 length: 16 amino acids.

This clone was observed a few times. The chain recombines TRBV6-1 with TRBJ2-2; TRBD1 matches at 11 bases. CDR1 MNHNS and CDR2 SASEGT come from the germline V gene. CDR3 length: 17 residues. Trimming cost V 3 bases and J 4 bases; bases outside gene matches: 7. CDR3 sequence reads: CASSERPGTGGTGELFF. The CDR3, as DNA: TGTGCCAGCAGTGAGCGACCAGGGACAGGGGGCACCGGGGAGCTGTTTTTT.

This chain connects TRBV2 to TRBJ1-6, with TRBD1 as a possible D gene (5 bases). V lost 7 bases and J lost 5, with 12 bases in between. This CDR3 contains 14 residues. Looked up from germline, CDR1 is SNHLY and CDR2 is FYNNEI. The CDR3 DNA is TGTGCCAGCATGAAAGGGGAGAATAATTCACCCCTCCACTTT. This sequence encodes CASMKGENNSPLHF.

This clone has a handful of counts. The chain joins TRBV10-3 to TRBJ2-1, with 7 bases that match TRBD2. Germline V gene lookup returns CDR1 ENHRY and CDR2 SYGVKD. V gave up 3 bases and J gave up 12 bases; unmatched junction bases: 14. The CDR3 runs to 15 residues. The DNA for the CDR3 is TGTGCCATCAGTGACGGACTAGAGACTACAATGAGGCAGTTCTTC. It is translated as CAISDGLETTMRQFF.

This chain links TRBV9 with TRBJ2-2; 9 bases are shared with TRBD1. CDR3 length: 14 amino acids. V trimming: 4 bases; J trimming: 4 bases; junction bases outside the gene matches: 2. Germline CDR1 reads SGDLS; CDR2 reads YYNGEE. Here the CDR3 reads CASSKTGGTGELFF. The CDR3 region has the DNA TGTGCCAGCAGCAAGACAGGGGGCACCGGGGAGCTGTTTTTT.

This sequence joins TRBV5-5 and TRBJ2-7, with TRBD2 as a possible D gene (6 bases). The CDR3 extends over 14 amino acids. The V end was cut by 8 bases, the J end by 1 base, with 16 bases between. Germline-derived CDR1 and CDR2 are SGHKS and YYEKEE (reference sequence). The CDR3: CASRLQGGSYEQYF. CDR3 nucleotides: TGTGCCAGTCGACTTCAGGGAGGTTCCTACGAGCAGTACTTC. The complete variable domain, with remaining parts taken from reference TRBV5-5 and TRBJ2-7, reads DAGVTQSPTHLIKTRGQQVTLRCSPISGHKSVSWYQQVLGQGPQFIFQYYEKEERGRGNFPDRFSARQFPNYSSELNVNALLLGDSALYLCASRLQGGSYEQYFGPGTRLTVT.

This chain uses TRBV29-1 with TRBJ2-1; TRBD2 aligns across 8 bases. The CDR3 extends over 13 amino acids. Germline trimming cut 7 bases from V and 5 bases from J; bases unmatched to any gene: 7. CDR1 and CDR2 from the germline V gene are SQVTM and ANQGSEA. The CDR3 DNA is TGCAGCGCCGCTCGGGGGGGGAACAATGAGCAGTTCTTC. Protein product: CSAARGGNNEQFF.

V is TRBV5-4 and J is TRBJ1-2, with D maybe TRBD1 (5 bases). The CDR3 has 14 amino acids. Germline CDR1 is SGHNT and CDR2 is YYREEE (reference sequence). The ends were cut back, 4 bases at V and 4 bases at J, with 14 bases in the middle. Here the CDR3 DNA reads TGTGCCAGCAGCCCACCGGGGCCACTCTATGGCTACACCTTC. This sequence encodes CASSPPGPLYGYTF.

V is TRBV5-4 and J is TRBJ1-2, with unresolved D. Germline CDR1 and CDR2: SGHNT and YYREEE (reference sequence). This CDR3 is built from 13 residues. V was trimmed by 0 bases and J by 6 bases, leaving 9 bases between them. The CDR3 DNA is TGTGCCAGCAGCTTGGCCGTCCGGGATGGCTACACCTTC. Amino acid sequence: CASSLAVRDGYTF. The full variable domain, rest sourced from reference TRBV5-4 and TRBJ1-2, is ETGVTQSPTHLIKTRGQQVTLRCSSQSGHNTVSWYQQALGQGPQFIFQYYREEENGRGNFPPRFSGLQFPNYSSELNVNALELDDSALYLCASSLAVRDGYTFGSGTRLTVV.

The rearrangement links TRBV6-5 to TRBJ1-1; D is unresolved. The CDR3 length is 13 residues. Trimming took 0 bases from V and 1 from J, leaving 3 bases between them. Germline CDR1 reads MNHEY; CDR2 reads SVGAGI. CDR3 in amino acids: CASSYSWNTEAFF. CDR3 coding DNA: TGTGCCAGCAGTTACTCCTGGAACACTGAAGCTTTCTTT.

The gene calls are TRBV7-9 and TRBJ1-2; TRBD1 agrees at 8 bases. CDR1 and CDR2 (germline): SEHNR, FQNEAQ (reference sequence). CDR3 length equals 13 residues. J gave up 8 bases and V 4 bases, and 6 bases lay outside the gene matches. CDR3 sequence reads: CASSSRTGPGYTF. The CDR3 nucleotides read TGTGCCAGCAGCTCTAGGACAGGGCCGGGCTACACCTTC.

The J gene is TRBJ2-2, the V gene TRBV29-1; D is ambiguous. This CDR3 contains 13 residues. Germline CDR1 reads SQVTM; CDR2 reads ANQGSEA. Trimming left V 5 bases short and J 1 base short, with 8 bases between. This chain's CDR3 is CSVQGENTGELFF. As DNA, the CDR3 is TGCAGCGTTCAAGGCGAGAACACCGGGGAGCTGTTTTTT.